This T cell receptor beta chain was found in a study of blood T cell repertoires in COVID-19. Study in general: Samples representing acute and convalescent COVID-19 were sourced from the United States, Italy and Spain. Sample material is recorded as cDNA or gDNA derived from T cells, B-cell-depleted T cells, or PBMCs.

In the authors' methods: Nucleated cell counts were estimated from reference gene primer amplification. Measured with immunoSEQ multiplex PCR; TCRdb has only the in-frame clones, and not every one. V and J calls and clone size are given by that table; D and trimming were obtained from the DNA. Of 100,000 to 150,000 clones listed, roughly 72% were seen once; the top ten hold roughly 5.5%. This CDR3 contains 17 residues. The V segment lost 3 bases and the J segment 0 bases; nucleotides outside the gene matches: 4. The germline V gene encodes CDR1 MNHEY and CDR2 SMNVEV (reference sequence). The TCR originated in a man in his sixties with acute or convalescent COVID-19. The sample taken for sequencing was peripheral blood. This chain uses TRBV27 with TRBJ2-1; 11 bases are a match to TRBD2. CDR3 bases: TGTGCCAGCAGTTTTTTTAGCGGGGGGGACTCCTACAATGAGCAGTTCTTC. Its translation is CASSFFSGGDSYNEQFF.